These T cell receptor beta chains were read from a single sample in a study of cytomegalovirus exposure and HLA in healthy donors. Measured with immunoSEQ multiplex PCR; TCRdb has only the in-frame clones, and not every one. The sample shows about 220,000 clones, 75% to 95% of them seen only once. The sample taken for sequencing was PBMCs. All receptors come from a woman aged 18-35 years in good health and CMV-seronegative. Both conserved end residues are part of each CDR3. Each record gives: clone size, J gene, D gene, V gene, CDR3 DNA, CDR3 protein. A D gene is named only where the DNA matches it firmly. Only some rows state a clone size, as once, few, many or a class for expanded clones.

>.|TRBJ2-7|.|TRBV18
TGTGCCAGCTCACCAGCCTTCGGGGAGCAGTACTTC
CASSPAFGEQYF
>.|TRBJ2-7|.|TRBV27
TGTGCCAGCAGTAAGAAACCCCGTACGGCGGGAACCATGTACGAGCAGTACTTC
CASSKKPRTAGTMYEQYF
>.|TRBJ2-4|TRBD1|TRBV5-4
TGTGCCAGCAGGGCAGGGACAGGGGTTCCCGACGCCAAAAACATTCAGTACTTC
CASRAGTGVPDAKNIQYF
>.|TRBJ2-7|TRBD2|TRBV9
TGTGCCAGCAGCGTAGGGAACCCACTAGCGGGGGGCTACGAGCAGTACTTC
CASSVGNPLAGGYEQYF
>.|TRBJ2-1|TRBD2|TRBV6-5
TGTGCCAGCAGTTACTCTCCAGGTAGCGGGATAAATGAGCAGTTCTTC
CASSYSPGSGINEQFF
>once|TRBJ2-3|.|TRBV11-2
TGTGCCAGCAGCTTAGGACTGGTAGGCACAGATACGCAGTATTTT
CASSLGLVGTDTQYF
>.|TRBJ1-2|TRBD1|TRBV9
TGTGCCAGCAGCGTGGACAGGGCTGGTGGTGGCTACACCTTC
CASSVDRAGGGYTF
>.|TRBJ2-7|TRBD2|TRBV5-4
TGTGCCAGCGGGCCGGGGGGGGCGGCCCTATACGAGCAGTACTTC
CASGPGGAALYEQYF
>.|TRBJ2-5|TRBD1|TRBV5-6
TGTGCCAGCAGCTTGGGACCCGGACAGGTACAAGAGACCCAGTACTTC
CASSLGPGQVQETQYF
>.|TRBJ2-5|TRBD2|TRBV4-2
TGTGCCAGCAGCCAAGCCTTGGGGGGGAAGACCCAGTACTTC
CASSQALGGKTQYF
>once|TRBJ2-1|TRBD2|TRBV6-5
TGTGCCAGCAGTTCCACAGGACTAGCGACTTATGAGCAGTTCTTC
CASSSTGLATYEQFF
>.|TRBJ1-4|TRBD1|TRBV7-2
TGTGCCAGCAGCTCCGTGAGGGACAGGGGATCGGAAAAACTGTTTTTT
CASSSVRDRGSEKLFF
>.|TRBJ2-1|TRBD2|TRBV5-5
TGTGCCAGCAGCACACTAGCGGGAGTTGGTAATGAGCAGTTCTTC
CASSTLAGVGNEQFF
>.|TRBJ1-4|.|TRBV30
TGTGCCTGGAGGGCGGGACCGCGATCAGGTGAAAAACTGTTTTTT
CAWRAGPRSGEKLFF
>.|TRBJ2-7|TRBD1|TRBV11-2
TGTGCCAGCAGCGCGGGACAGGGGCCCTACGAGCAGTACTTC
CASSAGQGPYEQYF
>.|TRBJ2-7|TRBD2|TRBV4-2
TGTGCCAGCAGCCAATTTTTGGTCGGGAGGGCCTTTGACGAGCAGTACTTC
CASSQFLVGRAFDEQYF
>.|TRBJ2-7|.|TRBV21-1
TGTGCCAGCAGCAAAGTCGCGGGATGCCACCACGAGCAGTACTTC
CASSKVAGCHHEQYF
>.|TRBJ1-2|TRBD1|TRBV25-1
TGTGCCAGCAGTGGACAGGGGGCAAGCTACACCTTC
CASSGQGASYTF
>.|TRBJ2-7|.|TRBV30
TGTGCCTGGAGTAAGCGGGCAGACTTCTCCTACGAGCAGTACTTC
CAWSKRADFSYEQYF
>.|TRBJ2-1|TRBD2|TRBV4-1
TGCGCCAGCAGAAAGCGGGAGGGCATTTACAATGAGCAGTTCTTC
CASRKREGIYNEQFF
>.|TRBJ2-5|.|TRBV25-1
TGTGCCAGTTCAAACGGAGAGACCCAGTACTTC
CASSNGETQYF
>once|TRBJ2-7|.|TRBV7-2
TGTGCCAGCAGCTTTGGGGGGTGGGAGCAGTACTTC
CASSFGGWEQYF
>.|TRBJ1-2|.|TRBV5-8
TGTGCCAGCAGCTTTGACACTCACTATGGCTACACCTTC
CASSFDTHYGYTF
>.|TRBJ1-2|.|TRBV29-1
TGCAGCGTTGGGGCAGCCGTCCGTGGAGGCTACACCTTC
CSVGAAVRGGYTF
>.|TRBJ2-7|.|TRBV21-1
TGTGCCAGCAGCAAAGCGCCTGATTCTAGAGACTACGAGCAGTACTTC
CASSKAPDSRDYEQYF
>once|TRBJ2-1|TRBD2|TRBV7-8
TGTGCCAGCAGCTCTCCTGTCCTAGCGGGCGCAGCCTACAATGAGCAGTTCTTC
CASSSPVLAGAAYNEQFF
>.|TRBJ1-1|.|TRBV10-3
TGTGCCATCAGTGAAGGGGCAGGCTTTTTGAACACTGAAGCTTTCTTT
CAISEGAGFLNTEAFF
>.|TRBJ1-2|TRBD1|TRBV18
TGTGCCAGCTCACCACGACAGGGGACGAACTATGGCTACACCTTC
CASSPRQGTNYGYTF